These 10 T cell receptor beta chains share one sample of origin, sequenced in a study of blood T cell repertoires in COVID-19. Produced via immunoSEQ multiplex PCR; TCRdb's table is partial and in-frame only. Of about 200,000 clones in the sample, over 80% are singletons; the top ten hold around 25%. The sequenced material came from peripheral blood. The receptors were gathered from a man aged 40-55 years with acute or convalescent COVID-19.

The chain employs TRBV27 and TRBJ1-2; D unresolved. The length of the CDR3 is 14 residues. With 5 bases removed from V and 2 bases from J, the gap between germline ends came to 12 bases. Germline V CDR1 and CDR2: MNHEY, SMNVEV (reference sequence). The DNA of the CDR3 is TGTGCCAGCAGTCCCTCCGGGGAGAACTATGGCTACACCTTC. It codes for CASSPSGENYGYTF.

The chain recombines TRBV2 with TRBJ1-4; the D gene is possibly TRBD1 (6 bases). CDR1 is SNHLY and CDR2 is FYNNEI in the germline V gene. Trimming removed 2 bases at V and 3 bases at J, with 10 bases between. CDR3 length: 15 amino acids. Here the CDR3 reads CASSEQGLPNEKLFF. The CDR3 DNA reads TGTGCCAGCAGTGAACAGGGGTTACCTAATGAAAAACTGTTTTTT.

This clone was seen once. The rearrangement links TRBV7-9 to TRBJ2-1; tentatively, D is TRBD2 (6 bases). The germline gives CDR1 SEHNR, CDR2 FQNEAQ (reference sequence). V was clipped by 1 base and J by 7 bases, with 14 bases between them. This CDR3 spans 15 amino acids. CDR3 in amino acids: CASSLEGGAKNEQFF. The CDR3 bases are TGTGCCAGCAGCTTAGAAGGAGGGGCTAAGAATGAGCAGTTCTTC.

The chain combines TRBV3-1 (or the pseudogene TRBV3-2) with TRBJ1-2; D gene uncertain. Trimming took off 5 bases at V and 7 bases at J, with 17 bases between the two ends. The germline V gene encodes CDR1 LGHDT and CDR2 YNNKEL (reference sequence). CDR3 length: 14 amino acids. The CDR3 loop reads CASSTFPATVGYTF. The DNA of the CDR3 is TGTGCCAGCAGCACCTTTCCAGCGACCGTTGGCTACACCTTC.

This chain links TRBV5-1 with TRBJ2-1; TRBD2 is a possible D gene (6 bases). V lost 1 base, J lost 7 bases, and 15 bases lay in between. The CDR3 length is 15 residues. In germline, CDR1 is SGHRS, CDR2 YFSETQ. CDR3 region: CASSLRPGVENEQFF. CDR3 nucleotide sequence: TGCGCCAGCAGCTTGAGACCGGGAGTGGAGAATGAGCAGTTCTTC.

This clone has just a few counts. The genes are TRBV9 and TRBJ2-1; 10 bases map to TRBD1. The junction had 10 bases not matched to a gene; V was cut back by 3 bases and J by 4 bases. The CDR3 length is 17 residues. From germline, CDR1 is SGDLS and CDR2 YYNGEE. As DNA, the CDR3 is TGTGCCAGCAGCGCCTCCTTGCGGGGACAGGGGTACAATGAGCAGTTCTTC. Amino acids: CASSASLRGQGYNEQFF.

The chain has TRBV5-1 and TRBJ2-7, with TRBD1 matching over 9 bases. CDR3 length equals 15 residues. The germline V gene encodes CDR1 SGHRS and CDR2 YFSETQ. V was clipped by 2 bases and J by 3 bases; unmatched bases: 6. In DNA, the CDR3 is TGCGCCAGCAGCTTCGAACAGGGGGCCCGCTACGAGCAGTACTTC. This encodes CASSFEQGARYEQYF.

The V call is TRBV6-6, the J call TRBJ1-6; D gene uncertain. The V end lost 2 bases, the J end lost 9 bases, and 11 bases lay between the germline ends. CDR3 length: 14 residues. Per the germline V gene, CDR1 is MNHNY and CDR2 is SVGAGI (reference sequence). The CDR3 reads CASSYPEGSSPLHF. CDR3 sequence (DNA): TGTGCCAGCAGTTACCCAGAAGGGAGTTCACCCCTCCACTTT.

This clone turned up a few times. The chain employs TRBV6-5 and TRBJ2-7, with D possibly TRBD2 on 6 matching bases. The V end lost 4 bases, the J end lost 0 bases, and 13 bases lay between the germline ends. This CDR3 region has 15 residues. CDR1 and CDR2 from the germline V gene are MNHEY and SVGAGI. The CDR3 loop reads CASSSPGRGSYEQYF. In DNA form, the CDR3 reads TGTGCCAGCAGTTCTCCGGGGCGGGGCTCCTACGAGCAGTACTTC.

V gene TRBV27 combines with J gene TRBJ1-2; TRBD1 matches 11 bases. The V gene's germline CDR1 is MNHEY and CDR2 SMNVEV (reference sequence). The CDR3 sequence is 16 residues long. The ends lost 6 bases at V and 4 bases at J; junction bases unmatched: 10. Here the CDR3 reads CASSPGTGGRSYGYTF. In DNA, the CDR3 is TGTGCCAGCAGCCCCGGGACAGGGGGTCGGAGCTATGGCTACACCTTC.